The clone carrying this T cell receptor beta chain was counted a few times. What it binds is not known. TCRdb redid the calling of the 5' RACE reads with MiXCR, one entry per CDR3 protein. The sample carries roughly 450,000 distinct CDR3 sequences, 15% to 20% recorded once. The data stem from a study of T-cell memory formation after mild COVID-19. Study-wide background: There were largely donor-specific TCR clusters. General study results and limits: Cross-reactive memory apparently joined, as some responding clones appeared in pre-infection memory. CD4+ contracting clones were mainly CM and EM; CD8+ ones, EMRA. In second-wave clones peaking day 37, SARS-CoV-2 specificity remained unconfirmed.

V was clipped by 4 bases and J by 2 bases, with 10 bases between them. This CDR3 region has 14 residues. The sequenced sample was PBMCs or a T cell subset sorted from them (not recorded which). V gene TRBV12-3 or TRBV12-4 combines with J gene TRBJ2-3; D is unclear. This TCR came from an adult woman who had mild COVID-19 (a few samples of this study predate the infection). Cell type and time point are not known. The CDR3 region has the DNA TGTGCCAGCAGTTATCCGGGCTTCACAGATACGCAGTATTTT. Amino acids: CASSYPGFTDTQYF.